The source of this T cell receptor beta chain is a study of T cells in Graves' hyperthyroidism and ophthalmopathy. Study results and caveats: Prediction of ophthalmopathy progression came a median 6.5 months pre-onset. Most thyroid clonotypes expanded above 0.001 were also detected in blood.

This clonotype was detected once. Its antigen is currently unknown. V lost 4 bases to trimming and J lost 8 bases, with 0 bases between them. This CDR3 has 9 residues. CDR1 and CDR2 from the germline V gene are DFQATT and SNEGSKA (reference sequence). When ophthalmopathy did not progress within 18 months, Graves' hyperthyroidism was considered stable. A patient was excluded if there was uncontrolled infection, other autoimmune disease, pregnancy or lactation. There were TCR beta CDR3 regions amplified from RNA transcripts. A set of HTBI primers served as the primers for a first-round RT-PCR of the TCR CDR3. Using its own MiXCR run on the multiplex PCR reads, TCRdb lists one record per CDR3 protein. The sample has 80,000 to 100,000 distinct CDR3 sequences; approximately 40% are singletons.

Sequencing input: peripheral blood or thyroid tissue (not recorded which). V and J are TRBV20-1 and TRBJ1-6; no firm D call. This receptor was taken from a woman aged 30 to 39 with Graves' hyperthyroidism. DNA of the CDR3: TGCAGTGCTAATTCACCCCTCCACTTT. Translated: CSANSPLHF.